Below are 6 T cell receptor beta chains sequenced from a single sample in a study of cytotoxic CD8 clonotypes in ibrutinib-treated CLL. Assay used: immunoSEQ multiplex PCR; TCRdb lists only in-frame clones, some missing. The sample consists of some 300,000 clones, around four fifths of them appearing once. Sample: PBMCs, taken before ibrutinib treatment. The receptors were sampled from a human donor with chronic lymphocytic leukemia.

The J gene is TRBJ2-7, the V gene TRBV4-3, with TRBD2 as a possible D gene (7 bases). The germline V and J ends were trimmed by 0 bases and 3 bases, with 21 bases remaining between them. Germline V gene lookup returns CDR1 LGHNA and CDR2 YSLEER. This CDR3 has 18 residues. The CDR3 region has the DNA TGCGCCAGCAGCCAAGATTTAGGGGGGGCTGTTAACAGCTACGAGCAGTACTTC. This codes for CASSQDLGGAVNSYEQYF.

This sequence joins TRBV6-5 and TRBJ2-5; 8 bases align to TRBD2. V dropped 6 bases and J dropped 3; count of bases not matched to a gene: 9. Germline assignment: CDR1 MNHEY and CDR2 SVGAGI. The CDR3 runs to 15 residues. For the CDR3, the DNA is TGTGCCAGCAGGCAAGCTAGCGGGTTGAAAGAGACCCAGTACTTC. This codes for CASRQASGLKETQYF.

The rearrangement joins TRBV30 to TRBJ2-1; TRBD1 or TRBD2 may be the D gene (6 bases each). Trimming stripped 1 base from V and 5 bases from J, with 21 bases between. The germline V gene encodes CDR1 GTSNPN and CDR2 SVGIG (reference sequence). CDR3 length: 17 amino acids. The CDR3 bases are TGTGCCTGGAGTGCACTACAATGGGGGGCGAAGGACAATGAGCAGTTCTTC. It specifies CAWSALQWGAKDNEQFF.

The gene calls are TRBV30 and TRBJ1-5; D is ambiguous. V was clipped by 2 bases and J by 3 bases, with 5 bases between them. This CDR3 comprises 12 residues. CDR1 is GTSNPN and CDR2 is SVGIG in the germline V gene (reference sequence). In DNA, the CDR3 is TGTGCCTGGAGTAGAACCAATCAGCCCCAGCATTTT. It yields the protein CAWSRTNQPQHF.

This clone has a handful of counts. The gene calls are TRBV27 and TRBJ1-1, with 9 bases lining up with TRBD1. Germline lookup yields CDR1 MNHEY and CDR2 SMNVEV (reference sequence). Trimming cost V 2 bases and J 8 bases; bases outside gene matches: 3. The CDR3 runs 13 residues. The CDR3 region has the DNA TGTGCCAGCAGTTTACTACAGGGGGCAGAAGCTTTCTTT. This translates into CASSLLQGAEAFF.

This sequence joins TRBV7-2 and TRBJ2-7; perhaps TRBD1 as D (6 bases). The CDR3 length is 16 residues. V lost 5 bases to trimming and J lost 1 base, with 18 bases between them. Germline V gene sequence: CDR1 SGHTA, CDR2 FQGNSA. The chain's CDR3 is CASSPWDIRSSYEQYF. The CDR3 region has the DNA TGTGCCAGCAGCCCGTGGGACATCAGAAGTTCCTACGAGCAGTACTTC.